These T cell receptor beta chains were read from a single sample in a study of cytomegalovirus exposure and HLA in healthy donors. TCRdb's table, derived via immunoSEQ multiplex PCR, lists solely in-frame clones and lacks some. The data contain about 130,000 clones, roughly 70% of them singletons. The sequenced sample consisted of PBMCs. These receptors all come from a man aged 18 to 30 in good health and CMV-seropositive. Each CDR3 is given with its conserved first and last residue. Not all rows give a size; the values are once, few, many and, for expanded clones, a class.

NA	TRBV6-5	TRBJ2-5	CASSRGSQTPRQYF
NA	TRBV2	TRBJ2-2	CASTGVHTGELFF
NA	TRBV5-6	TRBJ1-1	CASSYRDKVEAFF
NA	TRBV18	TRBJ2-7	CASSPIGTGGNYEQYF
NA	TRBV19	TRBJ2-5	CASSGPGTGFQGTQYF
NA	TRBV6-1	TRBJ2-7	CASSEGPSGSYEQYF
NA	TRBV6-1	TRBJ2-1	CASRSGNYNEQFF
NA	TRBV19	TRBJ2-3	CASSIFGLAGANTDTQYF
NA	TRBV5-6	TRBJ2-7	CASSLAGRTPYEQYF
NA	TRBV11-2	TRBJ2-7	CASSLVGARRYEQYF
NA	TRBV29-1	TRBJ2-6	CSVRTGGLSGANVLTF
NA	TRBV11-2	TRBJ2-1	CASSSRPSSSYNEQFF
NA	TRBV7-8	TRBJ2-2	CASLSWERAGELFF
NA	TRBV11-1	TRBJ1-2	CASSPPGEGWVYGYTF
NA	TRBV7-2	TRBJ2-5	CASSPRQGVGTQYF
NA	TRBV4-1	TRBJ1-5	CASSQVYRSRNQPQHF
few	TRBV11-2	TRBJ1-1	CASSSPSGGWAFF
NA	TRBV27	TRBJ1-2	CASSPLQGNYGYTF
NA	TRBV6-6	TRBJ2-5	CASRLGGDETQYF
NA	TRBV11-2	TRBJ2-3	CASSLSATGVTDTQYF
once	TRBV11-2	TRBJ1-1	CASSPTDKEAFF
few	TRBV29-1	TRBJ2-1	CSVDGLAGATSYNEQFF
NA	TRBV7-3	TRBJ1-1	CASSREGLSNTEAFF
NA	TRBV2	TRBJ1-2	CASNAQGLDGYTF
once	TRBV28	TRBJ1-5	CASSSRTGAPNQPQHF
NA	TRBV7-6	TRBJ2-3	CASSLVGADTQYF
NA	TRBV28	TRBJ1-5	CASSRQTGVRGQPQHF
once	TRBV28	TRBJ1-4	CASSLIGGGEKLFF
once	TRBV4-3	TRBJ1-1	CASSQDRFGGTEAFF
NA	TRBV27	TRBJ2-7	CASSLVGTSVWEQYF
NA	TRBV5-4	TRBJ2-6	CASSLALGAAGANVLTF
NA	TRBV27	TRBJ1-2	CASSSKSTGASHYGYTF
NA	TRBV7-2	TRBJ2-1	CASSFRRGTSGEHEQFF
NA	TRBV10-3	TRBJ2-7	CAISPSGGIFYEQYF
NA	TRBV11-2	TRBJ2-1	CASSLEPRTFYNEQFF
NA	TRBV6-5	TRBJ1-4	CASRGAPNEKLFF
NA	TRBV28	TRBJ2-1	CASSFWREGDNEQFF
NA	TRBV4-1	TRBJ2-3	CASTLLGFSTDTQYF
once	TRBV6-6	TRBJ1-4	CASSYRGKNEKLFF
NA	TRBV5-4	TRBJ2-2	CASSSDYPGGAGELFF
NA	TRBV19	TRBJ1-1	CASSLPYGTRGPWDTEAFF
NA	TRBV5-6	TRBJ1-2	CASSWRDRQRSGYTF
NA	TRBV2	TRBJ2-7	CASSEGLALEQYF
NA	TRBV6-1	TRBJ2-7	CASSLGPQGYEQYF
NA	TRBV29-1	TRBJ2-1	CSVAPGQPYNEQFF
NA	TRBV5-4	TRBJ2-3	CASSFRLAASTDTQYF
NA	TRBV6-5	TRBJ2-2	CASSIRGNTGELFF
NA	TRBV6-6	TRBJ2-2	CASSFRGELFF
NA	TRBV4-2	TRBJ2-5	CASSQAVSETQYF
once	TRBV6-1	TRBJ2-1	CASSDRQGRDEQFF
NA	TRBV6-1	TRBJ2-7	CASSRGQRAYEQYF
NA	TRBV15	TRBJ2-5	CATSRGASGPQETQYF
NA	TRBV10-2	TRBJ1-1	CASRPSQNLNTEAFF
NA	TRBV6-1	TRBJ1-2	CASSERGAFYGYTF
few	TRBV15	TRBJ2-1	CATRLAGGLYNEQFF
NA	TRBV11-1	TRBJ2-7	CASSLAGTGTGVYEQYF
NA	TRBV6-1	TRBJ2-7	CASSPQGTAPYEQYF
NA	TRBV9	TRBJ1-5	CASSATGISNQPQHF
NA	TRBV18	TRBJ1-2	CASSPNQGTNYGYTF
NA	TRBV7-9	TRBJ1-1	CASSPSLNTEAFF